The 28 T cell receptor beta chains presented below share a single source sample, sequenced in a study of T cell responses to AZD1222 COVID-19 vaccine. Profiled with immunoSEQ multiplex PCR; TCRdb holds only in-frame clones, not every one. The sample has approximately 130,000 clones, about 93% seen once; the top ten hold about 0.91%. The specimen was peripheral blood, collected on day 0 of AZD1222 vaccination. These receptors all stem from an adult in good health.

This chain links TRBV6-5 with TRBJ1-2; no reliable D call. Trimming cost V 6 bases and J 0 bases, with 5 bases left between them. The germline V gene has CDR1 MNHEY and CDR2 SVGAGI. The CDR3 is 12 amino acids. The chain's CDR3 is CASRKTNYGYTF. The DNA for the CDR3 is TGTGCCAGCAGAAAAACTAACTATGGCTACACCTTC.

CDR3: CASSPRATAWDRGHGYTF. The CDR3 nucleotides read TGTGCCAGCAGCCCTAGGGCCACCGCATGGGACAGGGGGCACGGCTACACCTTC. The rearrangement links TRBV11-2 to TRBJ1-2; 12 nucleotides align to TRBD1. Trimming took 5 bases from V and 8 from J; bases not matched to a gene: 18. The CDR3 length is 18 residues. Germline values: CDR1 SGHAT, CDR2 FQNNGV.

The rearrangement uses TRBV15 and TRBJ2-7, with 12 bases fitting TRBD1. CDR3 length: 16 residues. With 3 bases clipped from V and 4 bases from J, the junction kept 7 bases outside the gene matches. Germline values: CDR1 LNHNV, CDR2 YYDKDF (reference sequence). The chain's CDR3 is CATSRAPGQGAYEQYF. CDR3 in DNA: TGTGCCACCAGCAGGGCACCGGGACAGGGGGCTTACGAGCAGTACTTC.

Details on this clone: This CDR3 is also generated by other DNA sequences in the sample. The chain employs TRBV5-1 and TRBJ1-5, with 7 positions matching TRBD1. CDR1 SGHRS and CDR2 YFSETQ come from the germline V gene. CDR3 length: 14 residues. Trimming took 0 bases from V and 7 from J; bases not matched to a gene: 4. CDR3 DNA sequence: TGCGCCAGCAGCTTGGGACAGGGAGACCAGCCCCAGCATTTT. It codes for CASSLGQGDQPQHF.

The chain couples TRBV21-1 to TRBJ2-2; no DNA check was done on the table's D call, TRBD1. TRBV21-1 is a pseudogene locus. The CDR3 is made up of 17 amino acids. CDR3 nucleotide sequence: TGTGCCAGCAGCAAAGTGAAGGGGGCGCTTAGTACCGGGGAGCTGTTTTTT. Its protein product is CASSKVKGALSTGELFF.

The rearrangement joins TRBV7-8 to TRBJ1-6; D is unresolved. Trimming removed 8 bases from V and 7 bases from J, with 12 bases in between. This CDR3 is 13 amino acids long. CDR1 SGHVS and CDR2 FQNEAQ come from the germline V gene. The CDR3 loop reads CASALYSNSPLHF. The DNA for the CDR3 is TGTGCCAGCGCCCTATACTCCAATTCACCCCTCCACTTT.

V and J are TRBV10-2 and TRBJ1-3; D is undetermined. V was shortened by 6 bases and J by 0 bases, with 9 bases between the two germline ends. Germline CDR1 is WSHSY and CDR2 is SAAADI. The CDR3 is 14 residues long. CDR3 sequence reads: CASRTYFSGNTIYF. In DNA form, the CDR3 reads TGCGCCAGCAGAACCTACTTCTCTGGAAACACCATATATTTT.

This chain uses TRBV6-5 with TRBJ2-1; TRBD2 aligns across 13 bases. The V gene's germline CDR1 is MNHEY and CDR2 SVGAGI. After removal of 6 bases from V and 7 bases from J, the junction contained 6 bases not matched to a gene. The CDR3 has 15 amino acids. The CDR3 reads CASRRLAGGRNEQFF. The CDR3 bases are TGTGCCAGCAGACGACTAGCGGGGGGCCGGAATGAGCAGTTCTTC.

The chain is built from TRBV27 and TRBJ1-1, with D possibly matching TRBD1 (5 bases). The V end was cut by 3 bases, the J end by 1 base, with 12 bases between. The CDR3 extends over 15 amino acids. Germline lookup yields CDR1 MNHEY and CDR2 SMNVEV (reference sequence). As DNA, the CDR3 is TGTGCCAGCAGTTTGTGGGGGTATGGGAACACTGAAGCTTTCTTT. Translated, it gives CASSLWGYGNTEAFF.

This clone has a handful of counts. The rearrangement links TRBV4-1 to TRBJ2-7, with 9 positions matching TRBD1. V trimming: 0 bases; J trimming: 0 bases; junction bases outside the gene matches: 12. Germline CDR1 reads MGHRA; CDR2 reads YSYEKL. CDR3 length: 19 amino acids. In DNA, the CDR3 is TGCGCCAGCAGCCAAGATCAACCCCTCCGGGACAGGGTCTCCTACGAGCAGTACTTC. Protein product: CASSQDQPLRDRVSYEQYF.

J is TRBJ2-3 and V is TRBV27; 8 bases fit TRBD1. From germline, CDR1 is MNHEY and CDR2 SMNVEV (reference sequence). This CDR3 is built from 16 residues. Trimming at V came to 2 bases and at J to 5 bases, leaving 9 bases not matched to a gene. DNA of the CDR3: TGTGCCAGCAGTTTAGGACTGGACAGGGTAGGAGATACGCAGTATTTT. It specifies CASSLGLDRVGDTQYF.

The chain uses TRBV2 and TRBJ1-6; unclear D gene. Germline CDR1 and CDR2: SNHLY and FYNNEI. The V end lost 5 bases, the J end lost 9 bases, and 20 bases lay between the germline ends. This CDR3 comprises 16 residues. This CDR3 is CASSWRPADASSPLHF. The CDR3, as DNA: TGTGCCAGCAGTTGGAGGCCAGCTGATGCAAGTTCACCCCTCCACTTT.

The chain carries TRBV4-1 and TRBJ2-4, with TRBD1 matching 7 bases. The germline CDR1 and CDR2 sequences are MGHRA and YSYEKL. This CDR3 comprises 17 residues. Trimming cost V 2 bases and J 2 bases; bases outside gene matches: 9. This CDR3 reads CASSQTPLQGSKNIQYF. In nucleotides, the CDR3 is TGCGCCAGCAGCCAAACCCCCCTACAGGGGTCCAAAAACATTCAGTACTTC.

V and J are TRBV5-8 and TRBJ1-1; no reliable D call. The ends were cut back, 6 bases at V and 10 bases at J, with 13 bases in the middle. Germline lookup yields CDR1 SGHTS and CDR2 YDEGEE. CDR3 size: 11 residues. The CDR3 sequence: CASIKGSSAFF. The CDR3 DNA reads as TGTGCCAGCATCAAAGGCTCTTCAGCTTTCTTT. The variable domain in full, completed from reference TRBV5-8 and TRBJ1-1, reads EAGVTQSPTHLIKTRGQQATLRCSPISGHTSVYWYQQALGLGLQFLLWYDEGEERNRGNFPPRFSGRQFPNYSSELNVNALELEDSALYLCASIKGSSAFFGQGTRLTVV.

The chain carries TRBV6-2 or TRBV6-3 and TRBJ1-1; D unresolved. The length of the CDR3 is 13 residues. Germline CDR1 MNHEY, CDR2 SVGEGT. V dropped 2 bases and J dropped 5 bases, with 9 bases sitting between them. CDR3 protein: CASSYVILTEAFF. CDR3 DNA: TGTGCCAGCAGTTACGTAATACTTACTGAAGCTTTCTTT.

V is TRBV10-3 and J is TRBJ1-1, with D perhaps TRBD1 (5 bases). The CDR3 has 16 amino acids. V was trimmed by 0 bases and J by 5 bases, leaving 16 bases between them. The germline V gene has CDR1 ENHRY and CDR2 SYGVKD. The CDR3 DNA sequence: TGTGCCATCAGTGAGTCGATGGCGGACATGCATACTGAAGCTTTCTTT. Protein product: CAISESMADMHTEAFF.

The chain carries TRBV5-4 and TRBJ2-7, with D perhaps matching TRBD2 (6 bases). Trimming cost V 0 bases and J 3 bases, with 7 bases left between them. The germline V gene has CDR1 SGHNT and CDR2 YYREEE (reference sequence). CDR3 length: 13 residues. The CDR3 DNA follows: TGTGCCAGCAGCTTGGCGGGAGTCTACGAGCAGTACTTC. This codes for CASSLAGVYEQYF.

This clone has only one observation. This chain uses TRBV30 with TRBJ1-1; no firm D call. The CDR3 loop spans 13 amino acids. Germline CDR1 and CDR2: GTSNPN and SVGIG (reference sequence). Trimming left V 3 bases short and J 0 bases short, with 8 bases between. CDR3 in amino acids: CAWRVDMNTEAFF. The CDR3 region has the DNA TGTGCCTGGAGAGTCGACATGAACACTGAAGCTTTCTTT.

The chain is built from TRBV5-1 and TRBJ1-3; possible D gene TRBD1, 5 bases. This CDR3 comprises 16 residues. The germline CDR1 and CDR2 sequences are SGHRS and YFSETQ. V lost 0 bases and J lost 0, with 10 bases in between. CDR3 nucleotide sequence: TGCGCCAGCAGCTTGGTCAGCGGGGCCTCTGGAAACACCATATATTTT. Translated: CASSLVSGASGNTIYF. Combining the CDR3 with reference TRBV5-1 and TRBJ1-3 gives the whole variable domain KAGVTQTPRYLIKTRGQQVTLSCSPISGHRSVSWYQQTPGQGLQFLFEYFSETQRNKGNFPGRFSGRQFSNSRSEMNVSTLELGDSALYLCASSLVSGASGNTIYFGEGSWLTVV.

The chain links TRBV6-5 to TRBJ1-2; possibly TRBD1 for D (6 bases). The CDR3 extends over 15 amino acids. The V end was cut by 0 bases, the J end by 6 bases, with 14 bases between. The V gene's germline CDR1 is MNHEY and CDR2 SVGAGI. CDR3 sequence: CASSYSTQGNNGYTF. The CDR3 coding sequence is TGTGCCAGCAGTTACTCGACTCAGGGGAACAATGGCTACACCTTC.

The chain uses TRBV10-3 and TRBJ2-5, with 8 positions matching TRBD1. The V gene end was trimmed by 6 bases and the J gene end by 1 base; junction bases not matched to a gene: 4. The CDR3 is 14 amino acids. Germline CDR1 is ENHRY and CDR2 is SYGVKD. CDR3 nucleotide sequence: TGTGCCATCAGCCCGACAGGGGCCCAAGAGACCCAGTACTTC. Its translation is CAISPTGAQETQYF.

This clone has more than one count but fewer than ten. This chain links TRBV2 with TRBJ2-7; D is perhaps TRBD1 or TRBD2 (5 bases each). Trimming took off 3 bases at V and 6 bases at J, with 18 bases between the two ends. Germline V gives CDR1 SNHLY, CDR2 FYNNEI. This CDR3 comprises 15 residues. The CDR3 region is CASSDGTGIFAEQYF. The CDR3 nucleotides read TGTGCCAGCAGTGATGGGACCGGCATCTTCGCCGAGCAGTACTTC.

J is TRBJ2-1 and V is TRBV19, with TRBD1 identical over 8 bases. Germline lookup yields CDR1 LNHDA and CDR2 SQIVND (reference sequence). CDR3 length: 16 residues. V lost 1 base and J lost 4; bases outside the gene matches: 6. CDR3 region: CASSIAPTGAYNEQFF. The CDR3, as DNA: TGTGCCAGTAGTATAGCCCCGACAGGGGCTTACAATGAGCAGTTCTTC.

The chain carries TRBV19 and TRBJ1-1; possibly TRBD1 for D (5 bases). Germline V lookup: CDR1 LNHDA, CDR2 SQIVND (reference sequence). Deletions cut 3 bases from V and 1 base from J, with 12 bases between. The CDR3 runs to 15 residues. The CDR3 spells CASSIWGGANTEAFF. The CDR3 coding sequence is TGTGCCAGTAGTATCTGGGGAGGGGCGAACACTGAAGCTTTCTTT.

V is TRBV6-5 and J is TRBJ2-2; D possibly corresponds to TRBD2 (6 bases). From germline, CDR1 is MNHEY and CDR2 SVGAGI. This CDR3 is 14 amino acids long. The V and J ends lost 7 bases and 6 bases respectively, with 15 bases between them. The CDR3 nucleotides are TGTGCCAGCACCCCCTTCAGGGACTCCGGGGAGCTGTTTTTT. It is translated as CASTPFRDSGELFF.

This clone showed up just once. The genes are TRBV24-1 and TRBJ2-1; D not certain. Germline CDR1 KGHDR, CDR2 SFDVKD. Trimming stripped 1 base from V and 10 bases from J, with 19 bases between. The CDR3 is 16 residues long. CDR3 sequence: CATSDFRNYSMWEQFF. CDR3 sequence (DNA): TGTGCCACCAGTGATTTTCGCAACTATAGTATGTGGGAGCAGTTCTTC.

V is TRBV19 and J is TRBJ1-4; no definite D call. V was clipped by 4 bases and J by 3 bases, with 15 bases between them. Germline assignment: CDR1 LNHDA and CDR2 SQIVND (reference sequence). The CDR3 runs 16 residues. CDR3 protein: CASSRIQSNPNEKLFF. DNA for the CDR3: TGTGCCAGTAGTAGGATCCAATCAAATCCTAATGAAAAACTGTTTTTT.

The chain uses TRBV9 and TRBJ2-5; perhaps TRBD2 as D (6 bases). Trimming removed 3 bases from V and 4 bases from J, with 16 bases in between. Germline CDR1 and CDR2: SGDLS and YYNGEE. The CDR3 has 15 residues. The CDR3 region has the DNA TGTGCCAGCAGCGCCTCCTCTTTCGGGGGAGAGACCCAGTACTTC. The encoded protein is CASSASSFGGETQYF.